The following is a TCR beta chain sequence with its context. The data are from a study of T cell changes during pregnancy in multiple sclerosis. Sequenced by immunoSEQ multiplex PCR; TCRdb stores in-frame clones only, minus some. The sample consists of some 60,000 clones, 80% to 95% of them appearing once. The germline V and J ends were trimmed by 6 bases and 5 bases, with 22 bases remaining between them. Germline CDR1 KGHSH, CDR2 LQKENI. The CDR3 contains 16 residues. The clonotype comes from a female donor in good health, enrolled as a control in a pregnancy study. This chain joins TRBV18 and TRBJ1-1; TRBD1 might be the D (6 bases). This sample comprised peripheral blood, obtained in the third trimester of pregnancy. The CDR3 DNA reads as TGTGCCAGCTCCCTGGGCGGGGGGGCAAGTTGGACTGAAGCTTTCTTT. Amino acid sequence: CASSLGGGASWTEAFF.